These 6 T cell receptor beta chains came from one sample sequenced in a study of CD8 T cells in ankylosing spondylitis. TCRdb re-called the 5' RACE reads through MiXCR, storing one row per CDR3 protein. The sample has about 210,000 distinct CDR3 sequences, roughly 8% seen once. The sequencing sample was made of blood, either unsorted or a sorted T cell fraction (not recorded which). These receptors were obtained from a female donor with ankylosing spondylitis or in good health (not recorded which).

This clonotype was seen many times. CDR3 coding DNA: TGCAGTGCGTACCAGGGGTTTCCCTTGGATTCACCCCTCCACTTT. This translates into CSAYQGFPLDSPLHF. This rearrangement joins TRBV20-1 to TRBJ1-6, with D possibly being TRBD1 (6 bases). V lost 6 bases and J lost 8, with 20 bases in between. Germline lookup yields CDR1 DFQATT and CDR2 SNEGSKA (reference sequence). The CDR3 has 15 residues.

This clonotype showed up many times. The CDR3 DNA follows: TGTGCCAGCAACCAGGGTGCCGGGGAGCTGTTTTTT. Encoded protein: CASNQGAGELFF. The V call is TRBV19, the J call TRBJ2-2; a possible D gene is TRBD1 (5 bases). The CDR3 spans 12 residues. The V gene's germline CDR1 is LNHDA and CDR2 SQIVND (reference sequence). Trimming removed 9 bases from V and 6 bases from J, with 11 bases in between.

This clonotype was counted only a few times. The chain uses TRBV7-2 and TRBJ1-2; no clear D gene. Germline V gene data show CDR1 as SGHTA and CDR2 as FQGNSA. This CDR3 is 13 amino acids long. Trimming left V 4 bases short and J 8 bases short, with 14 bases between. CDR3: CASSSYTDGGYTF. In nucleotides, the CDR3 is TGTGCCAGCAGCTCGTACACGGATGGGGGCTACACCTTC.

Comment on this clonotype: A read error is likely, as this CDR3 ends without the conserved phenylalanine or tryptophan. V usage is TRBV6-1 and J usage is TRBJ2-5; no reliable D call. Germline V gene sequence: CDR1 MNHNS, CDR2 SASEGT. V lost 4 bases, J lost 4 bases, and 4 bases lay in between. The CDR3 contains 11 residues. The CDR3, as DNA: TGTGCCAGCAGTGCAGGAGAGACCCAGTACCTC. This translates into CASSAGETQYL.

There are many counts of this clonotype. This chain joins TRBV15 and TRBJ1-2; 8 positions agree with TRBD1. The CDR3 has 15 amino acids. Germline-derived CDR1 and CDR2 are LNHNV and YYDKDF (reference sequence). The J segment lost 0 bases and the V segment lost 3 bases, leaving 3 bases of the junction unmatched. Here the CDR3 reads CATSSWTGPNYGYTF. In nucleotides, the CDR3 is TGTGCCACCAGCAGTTGGACAGGGCCTAACTATGGCTACACCTTC. Combining the CDR3 with reference TRBV15 and TRBJ1-2 gives the whole variable domain DAMVIQNPRYQVTQFGKPVTLSCSQTLNHNVMYWYQQKSSQAPKLLFHYYDKDFNNEADTPDNFQSRRPNTSFCFLDIRSPGLGDTAMYLCATSSWTGPNYGYTFGSGTRLTVV.

This clonotype has a count of ten or more. The gene calls are TRBV5-1 and TRBJ1-1; possibly TRBD1 for D (5 bases). This CDR3 region has 16 residues. Germline V CDR1 and CDR2: SGHRS, YFSETQ. V was clipped by 0 bases and J by 1 base, with 13 bases between them. As DNA, the CDR3 is TGCGCCAGCAGCTTGGAAGAGACAGCTCCGAACACTGAAGCTTTCTTT. As protein: CASSLEETAPNTEAFF.